These 5 T cell receptor beta chains originate from one sample sequenced in a study of blood T cell repertoires in COVID-19. Method: immunoSEQ multiplex PCR; TCRdb's copy keeps in-frame clones and lacks some. The sample records around 220,000 clones, 82% being singletons. Sequencing was performed on peripheral blood. These receptors all come from a woman aged 80 or over with COVID-19, enrolled during active disease.

This chain links TRBV5-1 with TRBJ1-3; a weak D match, TRBD1 (5 bases). Trimming cost V 2 bases and J 1 base, with 10 bases left between them. CDR3 size: 15 residues. Germline loops: CDR1 SGHRS, CDR2 YFSETQ. The CDR3, as DNA: TGCGCCAGCAGCTTAGGGGCAGTTTCTGGAAACACCATATATTTT. Translating it yields CASSLGAVSGNTIYF.

The J gene is TRBJ1-1, the V gene TRBV28; 7 bases are a match to TRBD1. Per the germline V gene, CDR1 is MDHEN and CDR2 is SYDVKM. CDR3 length: 14 residues. After removal of 3 bases from V and 7 bases from J, the junction contained 8 bases not matched to a gene. The CDR3 loop reads CASSFLRQGLEAFF. The DNA of the CDR3 is TGTGCCAGCAGTTTCCTTCGACAGGGTCTTGAAGCTTTCTTT.

V gene TRBV10-3 combines with J gene TRBJ1-3; possible D gene TRBD1, 6 bases. Trimming removed 2 bases from V and 3 bases from J, with 11 bases in between. Germline V gene lookup returns CDR1 ENHRY and CDR2 SYGVKD. This CDR3 has 15 residues. The CDR3 coding sequence is TGTGCCATCAGTGAGCCCAGGGGCGGTGGAAACACCATATATTTT. This encodes CAISEPRGGGNTIYF.

This rearrangement joins TRBV7-9 to TRBJ2-7, with TRBD1 as a possible D gene (6 bases). CDR3 length: 18 residues. Germline-derived CDR1 and CDR2 are SEHNR and FQNEAQ (reference sequence). Trimming removed 5 bases at V and 2 bases at J, with 25 bases between. The CDR3 DNA sequence: TGTGCCAGCAGCCCAGGGGCAGGGACCGTCGTTAAACCCTACGAGCAGTACTTC. The encoded protein is CASSPGAGTVVKPYEQYF. The variable domain in full, with the rest retrieved from reference TRBV7-9 and TRBJ2-7, is DTGVSQNPRHKITKRGQNVTFRCDPISEHNRLYWYRQTLGQGPEFLTYFQNEAQLEKSRLLSDRFSAERPKGSFSTLEIQRTEQGDSAMYLCASSPGAGTVVKPYEQYFGPGTRLTVT.

V and J are TRBV3-1 (or the pseudogene TRBV3-2) and TRBJ2-2; the match to TRBD2 covers 13 bases. CDR1 and CDR2 from the germline V gene are LGHDT and YNNKEL (reference sequence). The trim removed 5 bases at V and 7 bases at J, leaving 4 bases unmatched. CDR3 length: 15 residues. Here the CDR3 reads CASSIGTSGIGELFF. In DNA form, the CDR3 reads TGTGCCAGCAGCATAGGGACTAGCGGGATCGGGGAGCTGTTTTTT.